A selection of T cell receptor beta chains follows, all from one sample in a study of post-analysis software for immune sequencing data. Each CDR3 protein gets one entry after TCRdb re-called the PCR reads with MiXCR. The table includes roughly 870,000 distinct CDR3 sequences, approximately 50% detected once. Sample: blood. The receptor set was obtained from a girl aged 10-17 years with multiple sclerosis. CDR3s include the opening cysteine and the closing phenylalanine or tryptophan. Rows give clone size only sometimes, using once, few, many, or a class for an expanded clone.

v_gene,j_gene,abundance,CDR3aa
TRBV4-2,TRBJ2-3,NA,CASSQDGGTGDTQYF
TRBV6-5,TRBJ2-1,NA,CASSYSSGSTYNEQFF
TRBV7-9,TRBJ1-2,few,CASSGPGYTF
TRBV7-2,TRBJ2-1,NA,CASNLGASGSYNEQFF
TRBV7-6,TRBJ1-5,NA,CASSPGRGSNQPQHF
TRBV29-1,TRBJ2-7,few,CSVVSPGQGNEQYF
TRBV6-5,TRBJ2-1,once,CAEGDRENDEQFF
TRBV5-1,TRBJ2-5,NA,CASSLDPTGYQETQYF
TRBV5-5,TRBJ2-5,few,CASSPKPTGGNQETQYF
TRBV29-1,TRBJ2-3,NA,CSVAGSSDTQYF
TRBV28,TRBJ2-5,few,CASSSVGGPQETQYF
TRBV4-1,TRBJ2-6,few,CASRRGPEGRLSSGANVLTF
TRBV20-1,TRBJ2-1,NA,CSARIPREGLRYNEQFF
TRBV6-5,TRBJ1-1,few,CASSYADSTEAFF
TRBV5-1,TRBJ2-6,NA,CASRGISGANVLTF
TRBV29-1,TRBJ1-1,few,CSASANTEAFF
TRBV20-1,TRBJ1-1,NA,CSARRGQANTEAFF
TRBV15,NA,NA,CATSEGPETQYF
TRBV7-8,TRBJ1-5,few,CASSGQSWEPQHF
TRBV6-6,TRBJ1-2,NA,CASSYSKADHYGYTF
TRBV12-3/TRBV12-4,TRBJ2-7,few,CASSLIGGLTYEQYF
TRBV7-9,TRBJ1-2,NA,CASSPQDGYTF
TRBV6-2/TRBV6-3,TRBJ2-3,NA,CATSGGQSTDTQYF
TRBV7-9,TRBJ2-6,NA,CASSSGLPGANVLTF
TRBV12-3/TRBV12-4,TRBJ2-5,once,CASRQGTQETQYF
TRBV7-2,TRBJ2-3,NA,CASSLGWDSFSTDTQYF
TRBV20-1,TRBJ2-5,NA,CSARRDGTSGRQETQYF
TRBV20-1,TRBJ2-7,NA,CSACTGGRREQYF
TRBV6-5,TRBJ1-2,NA,CASSYYLGANYGYTF
TRBV9,TRBJ2-5,NA,CASSPPGRDRSETQYF
TRBV7-3,TRBJ2-5,NA,CASSHSGSGETQYF
TRBV6-5,TRBJ2-3,NA,CASSLSSGRGNTQYF
TRBV29-1,TRBJ2-3,once,CSVEAGLLAGADTQYF
TRBV3-1,TRBJ2-3,NA,CASSQEAGRDTDTQYF
TRBV20-1,TRBJ2-5,few,CSAPSGGLFGTQYF
TRBV11-2,TRBJ2-5,once,CASSLEGATQYF
TRBV20-1,TRBJ2-6,NA,CSAYDLGSVSGANVLTF
TRBV29-1,TRBJ2-4,NA,CSVEEPARAKNIQYF
TRBV29-1,TRBJ1-2,NA,CSAVGPRDSNYGYTF
TRBV20-1,TRBJ2-1,few,CSAASQIRYNEQFF
TRBV14,TRBJ2-7,NA,CASSQGGIYEQYF
TRBV29-1,NA,once,CSVAARAGGPYEQYF
TRBV27,TRBJ1-2,NA,CASSLTGSSPTF
TRBV25-1,TRBJ2-6,NA,CASRQTGVGANVLTF
TRBV10-3,NA,NA,CAISGANFSEQYF
TRBV5-1,TRBJ2-3,NA,CASSSGLSDTQYF
TRBV7-9,TRBJ1-1,NA,CASSLFPSEAFF
TRBV9,TRBJ2-1,few,CASSASAAGISYNEQFF
TRBV12-3/TRBV12-4,TRBJ2-2,NA,CASSPGQGLSRPGELFF
TRBV5-6,TRBJ2-7,NA,CASRTWSAAYEQYF
TRBV2,TRBJ1-2,NA,CASSRQRRDGYTF
TRBV5-1,NA,few,CASSEAIGTQYF
TRBV20-1,TRBJ1-5,few,CSARDLSGNQPQHF
TRBV24-1,TRBJ2-1,NA,CATSDLFDEQFF